Listed here are 2 T cell receptor beta chains from one sample, sequenced in a study of blood T cells in healthy people across ages. Sample-barcoded 5' priming and a J-beta primer mix drove a second PCR of roughly 6 to 12 cycles. TCRdb reprocessed the 5' RACE reads via MiXCR and lists one record per CDR3 protein. The table shows about 640,000 distinct CDR3 sequences, with 58% occurring only once. The sample was blood. Receptor source: a man in his 60s in good health.

The V and J genes are TRBV27 and TRBJ2-3; D is unclear. Trimming stripped 1 base from V and 3 bases from J, with 14 bases between. The CDR3 extends over 16 amino acids. Germline CDR1 MNHEY, CDR2 SMNVEV (reference sequence). This chain's CDR3 is CASSLYGQRVTDTQYF. CDR3 nucleotides: TGTGCCAGCAGTTTATATGGGCAGAGAGTGACAGATACGCAGTATTTT.

The rearrangement joins TRBV7-9 to TRBJ2-7, with D possibly being TRBD1 (5 bases). Trimming removed 5 bases at V and 6 bases at J, with 20 bases between. CDR1 and CDR2 (germline): SEHNR, FQNEAQ (reference sequence). This CDR3 comprises 15 residues. The CDR3 protein is CASSPFQGGFSEQYF. CDR3 bases: TGTGCCAGCAGCCCCTTTCAGGGTGGGTTTTCCGAGCAGTACTTC. The full variable domain, rest sourced from reference TRBV7-9 and TRBJ2-7, is DTGVSQNPRHKITKRGQNVTFRCDPISEHNRLYWYRQTLGQGPEFLTYFQNEAQLEKSRLLSDRFSAERPKGSFSTLEIQRTEQGDSAMYLCASSPFQGGFSEQYFGPGTRLTVT.